A selection of T cell receptor beta chains follows, all from one sample in a study of post-analysis software for immune sequencing data. TCRdb recomputed calls from the PCR reads with MiXCR, one row per CDR3 protein. Among about 570,000 distinct CDR3 sequences, roughly 34% were seen once, and the ten largest hold 4.5% to 7.5%. The sequenced sample consisted of blood. The receptors were gathered from a girl aged 2 to 17 with multiple sclerosis. The CDR3 runs from the conserved cysteine through the conserved F or W. D genes are given only for firm matches. A row's size may be missing; if present it is once, few, many or a size class.

>NA|16|TRBV5-1|TRBJ1-1|few
TGCGCCAGCACCGACCCAAGGGAGGGAGGGACAACTGAAGCTTTCTTT
CASTDPREGGTTEAFF
>TRBD1|16|TRBV5-1|TRBJ1-2|many
TGCGCCAGTTATACGCCGGGACAGGGGGCTACCTATGGCTACACCTTC
CASYTPGQGATYGYTF
>NA|13|TRBV6-1|TRBJ2-3|NA
TGTGCCAGCACCCAGGGTGTAACAGATACGCAGTATTTT
CASTQGVTDTQYF
>TRBD2|16|TRBV20-1|TRBJ2-1|few
TGCAGTGCTAGAGATACTAGCGGGGGGCCTAACAATGAGCAGTTCTTC
CSARDTSGGPNNEQFF
>NA|12|TRBV5-1|TRBJ1-2|few
TGCGCCAGCAGCGAGTCAGGGGATGGCTACACCTTC
CASSESGDGYTF
>NA|13|TRBV29-1|TRBJ1-2|NA
TGCAGCGTTGAAGATCGTGGGGATGGGGGCTACACCTTC
CSVEDRGDGGYTF
>TRBD1|13|TRBV7-2|TRBJ1-2|once
TGTGCCAGCAGCTCTCGGGACAGCCATGGCTACACCTTC
CASSSRDSHGYTF
>NA|13|TRBV6-1|TRBJ1-2|few
TGTGCCAGCAGTGAAGGAGGCAGGGAGGAAAACACCTTC
CASSEGGREENTF
>NA|18|TRBV15|TRBJ2-1|NA
TGTGCCACCAGCAGAGGTGGTACCCCAACGAAATCTAACAATGAGCAGTTCTTC
CATSRGGTPTKSNNEQFF
>NA|14|TRBV7-3|TRBJ2-2|NA
TGTGCCAGCAGCCGCGGGACTCCGCCCGGGGAGCTGTTTTTT
CASSRGTPPGELFF
>NA|14|TRBV6-5|TRBJ1-1|NA
TGTGCCAGCAGTTATTCGTGGCCCCCTATCGAAGCTTTCTTT
CASSYSWPPIEAFF
>TRBD1|15|TRBV7-9|TRBJ1-2|NA
TGTGCCGGCAGCTGGGGGACAGGGCCCAACTATGGCTACACCTTC
CAGSWGTGPNYGYTF
>TRBD1|18|TRBV10-3|TRBJ2-6|NA
TGTGCCATCAGACTACCGGGACAGTTGAGCTCTGGGGCCAACGTCCTGACTTTC
CAIRLPGQLSSGANVLTF
>NA|14|TRBV12-3/TRBV12-4|TRBJ1-5|few
TGTGCCAGCAGGGGAAAGTGGGACAATCAGCCCCAGCATTTT
CASRGKWDNQPQHF
>NA|16|TRBV5-1|TRBJ2-3|few
TGCGCCAGCAGCTTGGGTGGGGGACCCACCCTAGATACGCAGTATTTT
CASSLGGGPTLDTQYF
>NA|15|TRBV6-5|TRBJ2-2|NA
TGTGCCAGCAGTTCCCCGGGACGGAACACCGGGGAGCTGTTTTTT
CASSSPGRNTGELFF
>NA|13|TRBV7-6|TRBJ2-7|NA
TGTGCCAGCAGCTTAACGGATTACTACGAGCAGTACTTC
CASSLTDYYEQYF
>TRBD1|14|TRBV20-1|TRBJ1-1|NA
TGCAGTGCCAAGCAAACAACAGGGGGGAGTGAAGCTTTCTTT
CSAKQTTGGSEAFF
>TRBD2|15|TRBV15|TRBJ2-5|few
TGTGCCACCAGCGGAGCGGGGGGGTACCAAGAGACCCAGTACTTC
CATSGAGGYQETQYF
>TRBD2|17|TRBV4-1|TRBJ2-1|few
TGCGCCAGCAGCCAAGCCGTCGGTAGCGGGGGGTACAATGAGCAGTTCTTC
CASSQAVGSGGYNEQFF
>NA|12|TRBV11-2|TRBJ1-6|few
TGTGCCAGCAGCTTAGGTAGTTCACCCCTCCACTTT
CASSLGSSPLHF
>NA|16|TRBV7-2|TRBJ1-6|few
TGTGCCAGCAGCTTAAGGCCGGCGGGGAGTAATTCACCCCTCCACTTT
CASSLRPAGSNSPLHF
>NA|14|TRBV20-1|TRBJ2-5|NA
TGCAGTGCTCACGTCCCAGGGGGGGGGGAGACCCAGTACTTC
CSAHVPGGGETQYF
>NA|15|TRBV10-3|TRBJ1-4|few
TGTGCCATCAGTGCATCCCCAGGAACTAATGAAAAACTGTTTTTT
CAISASPGTNEKLFF
>NA|15|TRBV13|TRBJ2-1|few
TGTGCCAGCAGCTTAAGGCAGGGGGGCTACAATGAGCAGTTCTTC
CASSLRQGGYNEQFF
>NA|14|TRBV11-2|TRBJ2-7|NA
TGTGCCAGCAGCCGTTCGGGGGCCACCTACGAGCAGTACTTC
CASSRSGATYEQYF
>NA|13|TRBV28|TRBJ2-4|few
TGTGCCAGCAGTTTATTTGCGAAAAACATTCAGTACTTC
CASSLFAKNIQYF
>NA|14|TRBV5-1|TRBJ2-4|NA
TGCGCCAGCAGCCGCGGCGCCGGGGCAGACATTCAGTACTTC
CASSRGAGADIQYF
>TRBD1|13|TRBV20-1|TRBJ1-4|NA
TGCAGTGCTAGGCAGGGGGCAAATGAAAAACGGTTTTTT
CSARQGANEKRFF
>NA|15|TRBV2|TRBJ2-3|NA
TGTGCCAGCAGTGAAGCGCGGGACGTGGGGGATACGCAGTATTTT
CASSEARDVGDTQYF
>TRBD2|18|TRBV7-9|TRBJ2-3|NA
TGTGCCAGCAGCTTAGCGCGAGCGGGGGGGCCTCGCACAGATACGCAGTATTTT
CASSLARAGGPRTDTQYF
>TRBD1|14|TRBV12-3/TRBV12-4|TRBJ1-5|few
TGTGCCAGCAGCCGGACAGGGGAGTTCCAGCCCCAGCATTTT
CASSRTGEFQPQHF
>NA|15|TRBV24-1|TRBJ2-1|NA
TGTGCCACCAGTGACCCCGGGACTTCTTACAATGAGCAGTTCTTC
CATSDPGTSYNEQFF
>TRBD1|15|TRBV7-9|TRBJ1-4|few
TGTGCCAGCAGCCTGGGGACAGGCCCTAATGAAAAACTGTTTTTT
CASSLGTGPNEKLFF
>TRBD2|15|TRBV27|TRBJ2-3|few
TGTGCCAGCAGACCTAGCGGGGGGGCGCCAGATACGCAGTATTTT
CASRPSGGAPDTQYF
>NA|18|TRBV6-5|TRBJ2-3|NA
TGTGCCAGCAGTTTCTCCACAGCTAAACCCTCTAGCACAGATACGCAGTATTTT
CASSFSTAKPSSTDTQYF
>NA|14|TRBV5-1|TRBJ2-5|few
TGCGCCAGCAGCTTTGATGGACAGTCCGAGACCCAGTACTTC
CASSFDGQSETQYF
>NA|16|TRBV20-1|TRBJ1-5|NA
TGCAGTGCAGGCCTTGGGGTGGCCTATAGCAATCAGCCCCAGCATTTT
CSAGLGVAYSNQPQHF
>NA|16|TRBV5-5|TRBJ1-1|NA
TGTGCCAGCAGCACTAATCCAGGGAGGATCCTGACTGAAGCTTTCTTT
CASSTNPGRILTEAFF
>NA|15|TRBV11-2|TRBJ2-1|NA
TGTGCCAGCAGCTTGTTCTATACAGGAAACAATGAGCAGTTCTTC
CASSLFYTGNNEQFF
>NA|14|TRBV7-3|TRBJ2-7|few
TGTGCCAGCAGCTTAGGCCCCGGGGCCTACGAGCAGTACTTC
CASSLGPGAYEQYF
>NA|14|TRBV7-9|TRBJ1-4|NA
TGTGCCAGCAGCTTAGACAGATCAGGGGAAAAACTGTTTTTT
CASSLDRSGEKLFF
>NA|16|TRBV28|TRBJ2-5|NA
TGTGCCAGTTCGCCGGGTTTCAGGGTTACCGAAGAGACCCAGTACTTC
CASSPGFRVTEETQYF
>NA|12|TRBV7-9|TRBJ1-1|NA
TGTGCCAGCAGCTTTGTGGCCACTGAAGCTTTCTTT
CASSFVATEAFF
>NA|12|TRBV5-5|TRBJ2-5|NA
TGTGCCAGCAGCTTGCCCGGGCCTGGGCAGTACTTC
CASSLPGPGQYF
>NA|11|TRBV7-3|TRBJ2-7|few
TGTGCCAGCAGCTCGGAGGACGAGCAGTACTTC
CASSSEDEQYF
>NA|15|TRBV5-6|TRBJ1-2|few
TGTGCCAGCAGCTTGAGGGGGTCACCTCCCGGAGGCTACACCTTC
CASSLRGSPPGGYTF
>NA|13|TRBV6-2/TRBV6-3|TRBJ1-2|few
TGTGCCAGCAGTTACCCTGACAGCTATGGCTACACCTTC
CASSYPDSYGYTF
>TRBD1|15|TRBV3-1|TRBJ1-2|NA
TGTGCCAGCAGGCACAGGGGAACGTACAACTATGGCTACACCTTC
CASRHRGTYNYGYTF
>NA|11|TRBV20-1|TRBJ1-2|few
TGCAGTGCTAGATGGCTGAAAGGCTACACCTTC
CSARWLKGYTF
>NA|14|TRBV5-6|TRBJ1-5|NA
TGTGCCAGCAGCTATAGCGACGGCAATCAGCCCCAGCATTTT
CASSYSDGNQPQHF
>TRBD2|14|TRBV5-6|TRBJ2-5|few
TGTGCCAGCAGCTCCTGGGACTATCAAGAGACCCAGTACTTC
CASSSWDYQETQYF
>NA|14|TRBV12-3/TRBV12-4|TRBJ2-3|NA
TGTGCCAGCAGTTATCACAGGCCCACAGATACGCAGTATTTT
CASSYHRPTDTQYF
>TRBD1|17|TRBV20-1|TRBJ1-1|NA
TGCAGTGCTAGAGATTCGAGGACAGGGGGCGGCTTGGGTGAAGCTTTCTTT
CSARDSRTGGGLGEAFF
>NA|14|TRBV5-1|TRBJ2-7|NA
TGCGCCAGCAGCTTCGGCCAGGGGACCTACGAGCAGTACTTC
CASSFGQGTYEQYF
>TRBD1|13|TRBV13|TRBJ1-2|few
TGTGCCAGCAGCAGACAGGGAAAGTATGGCTACACCTTC
CASSRQGKYGYTF
>TRBD1|16|TRBV5-1|TRBJ2-4|NA
TGCGCCAGCAGCTTGGGGGGGACAGGGGCCGAAAACATTCAGTACTTC
CASSLGGTGAENIQYF
>NA|17|TRBV5-8|TRBJ2-1|few
TGTGCCAGCAGCTCCCCCGAACAGGGACCCTCCTACAATGAGCAGTTCTTC
CASSSPEQGPSYNEQFF
>NA|13|TRBV5-1|TRBJ2-3|few
TGCGCCAGCAGCTTGGAAGCCCCAGATACGCAGTATTTT
CASSLEAPDTQYF